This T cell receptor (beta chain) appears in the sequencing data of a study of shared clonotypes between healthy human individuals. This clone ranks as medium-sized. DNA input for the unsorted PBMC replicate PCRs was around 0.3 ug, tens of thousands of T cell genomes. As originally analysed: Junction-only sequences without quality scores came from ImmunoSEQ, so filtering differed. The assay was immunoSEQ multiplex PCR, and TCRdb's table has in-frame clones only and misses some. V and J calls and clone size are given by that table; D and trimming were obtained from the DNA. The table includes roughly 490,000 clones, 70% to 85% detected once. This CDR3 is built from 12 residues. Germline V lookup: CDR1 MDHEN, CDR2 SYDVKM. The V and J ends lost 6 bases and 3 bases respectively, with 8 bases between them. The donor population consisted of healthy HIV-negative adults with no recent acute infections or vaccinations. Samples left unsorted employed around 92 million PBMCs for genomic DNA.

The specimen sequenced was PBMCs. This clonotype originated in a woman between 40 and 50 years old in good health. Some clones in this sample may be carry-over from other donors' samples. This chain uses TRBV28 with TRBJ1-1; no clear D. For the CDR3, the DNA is TGTGCCAGCAGCAAAAAGGACACTGAAGCTTTCTTT. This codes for CASSKKDTEAFF. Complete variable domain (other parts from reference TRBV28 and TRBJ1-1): DVKVTQSSRYLVKRTGEKVFLECVQDMDHENMFWYRQDPGLGLRLIYFSYDVKMKEKGDIPEGYSVSREKKERFSLILESASTNQTSMYLCASSKKDTEAFFGQGTRLTVV.